The clone carrying this T cell receptor (beta chain) was observed many times. What it binds is not known. This CDR3 has 13 residues. Trimming removed 6 bases at V and 1 base at J, with 7 bases between. CDR1 MNHEY and CDR2 SMNVEV come from the germline V gene (reference sequence). The data were taken from a study of T cells in Graves' hyperthyroidism and ophthalmopathy. Overall study results and limits: The majority of expanded thyroid clonotypes above 0.001 also appeared in blood.

Ophthalmopathy patients had moderate-to-severe active disease, CAS ≥3, NOSPECS ≥4, and disease duration under 3 months. Together with thyroid ultrasound, orbital computed tomography, serum thyroxine and TRAb, clinical symptoms were used for diagnoses. PBMCs stemmed from 10 ml fresh peripheral blood. The source material, RNA transcripts, was used to amplify TCR beta CDR3 regions. With the HTBI primer set, the TCR CDR3 went through a first round of RT-PCR. TCRdb re-analysed the multiplex PCR reads in MiXCR, keeping a single row per CDR3 protein. The repertoire holds hundreds of thousands of distinct CDR3 sequences, with 14% as singletons.

The chain couples TRBV27 to TRBJ2-4, with D tentatively TRBD1 (6 bases). The sequence came from a woman between 50 and 59 years old with Graves' ophthalmopathy. Sequences were obtained from blood. The CDR3 region is CASRRGAKNIQYF. The CDR3 DNA follows: TGTGCCAGCAGAAGGGGGGCCAAAAACATTCAGTACTTC.